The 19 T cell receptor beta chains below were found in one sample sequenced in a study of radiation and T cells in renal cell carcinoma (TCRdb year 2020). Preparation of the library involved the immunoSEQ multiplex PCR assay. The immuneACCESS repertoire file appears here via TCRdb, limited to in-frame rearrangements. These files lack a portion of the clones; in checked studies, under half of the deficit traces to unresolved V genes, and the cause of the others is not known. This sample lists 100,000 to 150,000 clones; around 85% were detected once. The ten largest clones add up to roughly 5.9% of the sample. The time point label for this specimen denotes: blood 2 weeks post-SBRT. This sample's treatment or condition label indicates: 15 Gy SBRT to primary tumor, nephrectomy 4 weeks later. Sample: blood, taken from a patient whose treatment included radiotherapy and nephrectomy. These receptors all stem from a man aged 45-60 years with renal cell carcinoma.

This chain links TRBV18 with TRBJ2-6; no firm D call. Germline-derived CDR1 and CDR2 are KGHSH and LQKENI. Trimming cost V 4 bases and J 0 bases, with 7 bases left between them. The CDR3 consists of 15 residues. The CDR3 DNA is TGTGCCAGCTCACAACGCAGCTCTGGGGCCAACGTCCTGACTTTC. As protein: CASSQRSSGANVLTF.

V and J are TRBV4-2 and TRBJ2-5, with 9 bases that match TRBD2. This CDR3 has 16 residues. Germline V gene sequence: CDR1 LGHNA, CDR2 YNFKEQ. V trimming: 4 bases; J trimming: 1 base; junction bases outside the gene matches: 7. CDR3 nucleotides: TGTGCCAGCAGCCTATCTAGCGGGGATTCCCAAGAGACCCAGTACTTC. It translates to CASSLSSGDSQETQYF.

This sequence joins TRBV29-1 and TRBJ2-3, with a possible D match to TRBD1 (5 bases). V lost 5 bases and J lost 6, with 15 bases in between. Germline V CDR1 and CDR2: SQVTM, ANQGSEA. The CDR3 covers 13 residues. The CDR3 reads CSVRRGDLDTQYF. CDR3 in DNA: TGCAGCGTTCGTAGGGGTGATTTGGATACGCAGTATTTT.

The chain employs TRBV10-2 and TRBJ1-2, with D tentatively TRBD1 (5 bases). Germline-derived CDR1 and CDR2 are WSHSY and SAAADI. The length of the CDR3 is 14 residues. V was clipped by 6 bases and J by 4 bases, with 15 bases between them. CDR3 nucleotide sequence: TGCGCCAGCAGCGACCCACCGGGGGGCTATGGCTACACCTTC. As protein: CASSDPPGGYGYTF.

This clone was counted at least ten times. CDR3 sequence: CASSTRGNTEAFF. CDR3 in DNA: TGTGCCAGTAGTACCAGGGGGAACACTGAAGCTTTCTTT. This chain links TRBV19 with TRBJ1-1; perhaps TRBD1 as D (6 bases). The CDR3 is 13 residues long. The ends were cut back, 4 bases at V and 1 base at J, with 7 bases in the middle. Germline V gene data show CDR1 as LNHDA and CDR2 as SQIVND (reference sequence).

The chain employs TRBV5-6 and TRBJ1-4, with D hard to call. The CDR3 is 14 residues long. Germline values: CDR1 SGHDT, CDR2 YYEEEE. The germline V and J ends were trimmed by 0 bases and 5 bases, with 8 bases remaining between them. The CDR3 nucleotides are TGTGCCAGCAGCTTGGACAGAACCAATGAAAAACTGTTTTTT. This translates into CASSLDRTNEKLFF. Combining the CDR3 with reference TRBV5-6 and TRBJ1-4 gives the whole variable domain DAGVTQSPTHLIKTRGQQVTLRCSPKSGHDTVSWYQQALGQGPQFIFQYYEEEERQRGNFPDRFSGHQFPNYSSELNVNALLLGDSALYLCASSLDRTNEKLFFGSGTQLSVL.

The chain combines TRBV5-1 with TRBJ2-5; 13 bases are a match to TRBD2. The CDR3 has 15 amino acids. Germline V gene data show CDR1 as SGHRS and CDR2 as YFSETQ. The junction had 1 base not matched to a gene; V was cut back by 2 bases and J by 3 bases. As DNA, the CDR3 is TGCGCCAGCAGCTTCGGACTAGCGGGGGAAGAGACCCAGTACTTC. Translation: CASSFGLAGEETQYF.

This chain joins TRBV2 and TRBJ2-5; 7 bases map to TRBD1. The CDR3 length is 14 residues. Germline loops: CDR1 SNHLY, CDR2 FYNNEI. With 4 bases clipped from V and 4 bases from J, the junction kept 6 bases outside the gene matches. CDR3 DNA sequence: TGTGCCAGCAGTGTACAGGGGATGGGAGAGACCCAGTACTTC. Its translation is CASSVQGMGETQYF.

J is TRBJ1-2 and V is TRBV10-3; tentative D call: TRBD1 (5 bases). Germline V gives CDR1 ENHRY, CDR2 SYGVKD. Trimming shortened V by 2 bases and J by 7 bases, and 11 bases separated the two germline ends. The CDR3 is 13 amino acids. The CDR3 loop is CAISEEGTGGYTF. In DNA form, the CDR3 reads TGTGCCATCAGTGAGGAAGGGACGGGTGGCTACACCTTC.

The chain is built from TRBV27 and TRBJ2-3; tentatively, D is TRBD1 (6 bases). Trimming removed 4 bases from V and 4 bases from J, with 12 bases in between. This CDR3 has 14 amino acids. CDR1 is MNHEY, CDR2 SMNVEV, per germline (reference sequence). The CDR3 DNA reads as TGTGCCAGCAGTTCCTCCAGGGGACCAGATACGCAGTATTTT. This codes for CASSSSRGPDTQYF.

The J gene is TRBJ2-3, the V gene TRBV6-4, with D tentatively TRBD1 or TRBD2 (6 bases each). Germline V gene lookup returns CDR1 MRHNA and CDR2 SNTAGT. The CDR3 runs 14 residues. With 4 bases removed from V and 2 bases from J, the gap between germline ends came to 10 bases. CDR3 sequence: CASSAGGPTDTQYF. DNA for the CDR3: TGTGCCAGCAGTGCCGGGGGCCCCACAGATACGCAGTATTTT.

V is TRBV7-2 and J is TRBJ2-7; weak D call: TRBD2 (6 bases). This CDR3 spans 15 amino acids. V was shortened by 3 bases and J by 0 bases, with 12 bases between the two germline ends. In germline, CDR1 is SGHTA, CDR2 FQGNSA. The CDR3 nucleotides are TGTGCCAGCAGCTTTCAGGGACTCTCCTCCTACGAGCAGTACTTC. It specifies CASSFQGLSSYEQYF.

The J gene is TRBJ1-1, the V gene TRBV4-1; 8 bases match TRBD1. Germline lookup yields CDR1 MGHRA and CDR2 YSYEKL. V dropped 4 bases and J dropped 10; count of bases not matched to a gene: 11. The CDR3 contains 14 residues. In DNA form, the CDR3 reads TGCGCCAGCAGCCGAGGACAGGGTCCCTTAAGAGCTTTCTTT. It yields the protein CASSRGQGPLRAFF.

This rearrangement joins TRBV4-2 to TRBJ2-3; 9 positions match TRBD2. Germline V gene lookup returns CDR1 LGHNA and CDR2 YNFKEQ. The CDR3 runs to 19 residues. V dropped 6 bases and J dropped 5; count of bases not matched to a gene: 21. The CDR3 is CASRKRDRGRGRAEDTQYF. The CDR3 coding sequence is TGTGCCAGCAGGAAGAGAGACCGCGGACGCGGGAGGGCGGAAGATACGCAGTATTTT.

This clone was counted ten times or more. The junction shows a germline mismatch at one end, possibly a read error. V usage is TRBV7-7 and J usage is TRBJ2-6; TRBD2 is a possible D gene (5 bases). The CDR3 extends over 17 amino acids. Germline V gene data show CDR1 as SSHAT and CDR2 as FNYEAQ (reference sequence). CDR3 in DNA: TGTGCTAGCAGCCCAGACTCGGGGAGATCTGGGGCCAACGTCCTGACTTTC. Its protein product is CASSPDSGRSGANVLTF.

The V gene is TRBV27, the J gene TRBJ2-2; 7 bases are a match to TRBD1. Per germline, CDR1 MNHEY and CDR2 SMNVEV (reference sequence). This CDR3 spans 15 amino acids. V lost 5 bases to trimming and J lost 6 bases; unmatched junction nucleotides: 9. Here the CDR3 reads CASSTRQGGAGELFF. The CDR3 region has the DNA TGTGCCAGCAGTACAAGACAGGGTGGCGCCGGGGAGCTGTTTTTT.

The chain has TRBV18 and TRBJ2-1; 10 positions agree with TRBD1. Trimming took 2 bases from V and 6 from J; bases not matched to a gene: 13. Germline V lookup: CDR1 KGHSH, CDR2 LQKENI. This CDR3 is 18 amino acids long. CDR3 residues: CASSPEMSGTGATNEQFF. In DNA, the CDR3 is TGTGCCAGCTCACCAGAAATGTCCGGGACAGGGGCCACCAATGAGCAGTTCTTC.

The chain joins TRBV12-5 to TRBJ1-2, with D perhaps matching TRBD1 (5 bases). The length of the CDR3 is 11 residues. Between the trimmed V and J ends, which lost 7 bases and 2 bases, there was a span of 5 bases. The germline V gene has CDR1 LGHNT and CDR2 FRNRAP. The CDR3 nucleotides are TGTGCTAGTGCAGGGAACTATGGCTACACCTTC. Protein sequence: CASAGNYGYTF.

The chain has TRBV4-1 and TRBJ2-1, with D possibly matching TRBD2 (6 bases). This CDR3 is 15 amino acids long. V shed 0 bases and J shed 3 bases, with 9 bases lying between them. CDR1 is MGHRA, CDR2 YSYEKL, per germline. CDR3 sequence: CASSQEKRVYNEQFF. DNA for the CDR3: TGCGCCAGCAGCCAAGAGAAGCGGGTCTACAATGAGCAGTTCTTC.